Following are 29 T cell receptor beta chains from one sample sequenced in a study of blood T cell repertoires in COVID-19. Sequenced by immunoSEQ multiplex PCR; TCRdb stores in-frame clones only, minus some. The sample lists approximately 200,000 clones, about 84% seen once, with more than 7.5% in the top ten. The sequenced sample was PBMCs or T cells enriched from blood (not recorded which). These receptors came from a woman younger than 45 who had recovered from COVID-19.

The rearrangement joins TRBV24-1 to TRBJ1-3; TRBD1 agrees at 9 bases. The CDR3 runs to 19 residues. V dropped 3 bases and J dropped 3; count of bases not matched to a gene: 14. The germline V gene encodes CDR1 KGHDR and CDR2 SFDVKD. In DNA, the CDR3 is TGTGCCACCAGTGATCTCGGGACAGGGTCTGCTGTTTATGGAAACACCATATATTTT. Protein: CATSDLGTGSAVYGNTIYF.

This clone was recorded a few times. The chain links TRBV28 to TRBJ1-5; 8 bases are shared with TRBD1. V was clipped by 4 bases and J by 2 bases; unmatched bases: 7. This CDR3 has 16 residues. Germline V gene lookup returns CDR1 MDHEN and CDR2 SYDVKM. In nucleotides, the CDR3 is TGTGCCAGCAGTTACCCAGGGGGCGTGGGCAATCAGCCCCAGCATTTT. Amino acids: CASSYPGGVGNQPQHF.

V is TRBV11-2 and J is TRBJ2-7; 8 positions match TRBD2. Germline trimming cut 5 bases from V and 5 bases from J; bases unmatched to any gene: 8. This CDR3 spans 14 amino acids. Germline CDR1 SGHAT, CDR2 FQNNGV. In DNA form, the CDR3 reads TGTGCCAGCAGCCCCGGGGGGGGGCCCGACGAGCAGTACTTC. Its translation is CASSPGGGPDEQYF.

The chain combines TRBV6-1 with TRBJ1-2; 7 bases line up with TRBD1. The CDR3 spans 15 residues. The V and J ends lost 1 base and 5 bases, in that order; junction bases with no gene match: 7. Germline V lookup: CDR1 MNHNS, CDR2 SASEGT. The CDR3 sequence is CASSEVYRGRYGYTF. The CDR3 region has the DNA TGTGCCAGCAGTGAAGTTTACAGGGGACGTTATGGCTACACCTTC.

This clone showed up just once. The J gene is TRBJ2-6, the V gene TRBV2; no clear D. The germline V and J ends were trimmed by 6 bases and 2 bases, with 11 bases remaining between them. CDR3 length: 15 residues. Germline loops: CDR1 SNHLY, CDR2 FYNNEI. In nucleotides, the CDR3 is TGTGCCAGCAGCGCCCTTCAGGCTGGGGCCAACGTCCTGACTTTC. Its translation: CASSALQAGANVLTF.

The rearrangement links TRBV10-3 to TRBJ2-2, with TRBD2 identical over 8 bases. Germline-derived CDR1 and CDR2 are ENHRY and SYGVKD. V trimming: 2 bases; J trimming: 6 bases; junction bases outside the gene matches: 11. The CDR3 is made up of 17 amino acids. For the CDR3, the DNA is TGTGCCATCAGTGAGCGACGAGCGGGAGATGGATCCGGGGAGCTGTTTTTT. It is translated as CAISERRAGDGSGELFF.

On this clone: Other DNA sequences in the same sample also yield this CDR3. The rearrangement joins TRBV28 to TRBJ2-7, with 11 bases that match TRBD2. Germline V gives CDR1 MDHEN, CDR2 SYDVKM. This CDR3 is 15 amino acids long. V lost 5 bases to trimming and J lost 0 bases; unmatched junction nucleotides: 3. This CDR3 reads CASSPGTSGSYEQYF. The CDR3 nucleotides read TGTGCCAGCAGTCCCGGGACTAGCGGCTCCTACGAGCAGTACTTC. Full variable domain (outside the CDR3, taken from reference TRBV28 and TRBJ2-7): DVKVTQSSRYLVKRTGEKVFLECVQDMDHENMFWYRQDPGLGLRLIYFSYDVKMKEKGDIPEGYSVSREKKERFSLILESASTNQTSMYLCASSPGTSGSYEQYFGPGTRLTVT.

This clone was found once. The V call is TRBV5-1, the J call TRBJ2-3; 8 bases are a match to TRBD2. Losses at the gene ends were 4 bases for V and 5 bases for J; bases not matched to a gene: 6. Looked up from germline, CDR1 is SGHRS and CDR2 is YFSETQ. This CDR3 comprises 14 residues. The CDR3 region has the DNA TGCGCCAGCAGCCCGGGAGGGCCTTTAGATACGCAGTATTTT. Amino acids: CASSPGGPLDTQYF.

The CDR3 sequence: CASSPLGAFEETQYF. The CDR3 DNA reads as TGTGCCAGCAGCCCTCTCGGAGCGTTTGAGGAGACCCAGTACTTC. The rearrangement uses TRBV9 and TRBJ2-5; D gene unclear. CDR1 and CDR2 (germline): SGDLS, YYNGEE. This CDR3 contains 15 residues. V was cut by 4 bases and J by 5 bases, with 18 bases left in between. Combining the CDR3 with reference TRBV9 and TRBJ2-5 gives the whole variable domain DSGVTQTPKHLITATGQRVTLRCSPRSGDLSVYWYQQSLDQGLQFLIQYYNGEERAKGNILERFSAQQFPDLHSELNLSSLELGDSALYFCASSPLGAFEETQYFGPGTRLLVL.

The chain recombines TRBV27 with TRBJ2-1; D possibly corresponds to TRBD2 (6 bases). The V end was cut by 2 bases, the J end by 8 bases, with 19 bases between. Germline-derived CDR1 and CDR2 are MNHEY and SMNVEV (reference sequence). The CDR3 loop spans 16 amino acids. CDR3 protein: CASSLIGLVGTDEQFF. Here the CDR3 DNA reads TGTGCCAGCAGTTTAATAGGGCTAGTTGGGACTGATGAGCAGTTCTTC.

The chain is built from TRBV5-4 and TRBJ2-7, with 7 bases identical to TRBD1. Germline V gene sequence: CDR1 SGHNT, CDR2 YYREEE (reference sequence). With V trimmed by 0 bases and J by 3 bases, 3 bases remained unmatched. The CDR3 consists of 14 residues. The CDR3 loop reads CASSLAGQHYEQYF. CDR3 DNA sequence: TGTGCCAGCAGCTTGGCGGGACAGCACTACGAGCAGTACTTC. The full variable domain, completed using reference TRBV5-4 and TRBJ2-7, is ETGVTQSPTHLIKTRGQQVTLRCSSQSGHNTVSWYQQALGQGPQFIFQYYREEENGRGNFPPRFSGLQFPNYSSELNVNALELDDSALYLCASSLAGQHYEQYFGPGTRLTVT.

CDR3 DNA: TGTGCCAGCAGCTTAGCCGACAGGGAAGATGAGCAGTTCTTC. Protein sequence: CASSLADREDEQFF. This chain connects TRBV7-9 to TRBJ2-1, with 7 bases fitting TRBD1. The germline V gene has CDR1 SEHNR and CDR2 FQNEAQ (reference sequence). The CDR3 consists of 14 residues. V lost 0 bases to trimming and J lost 8 bases; unmatched junction nucleotides: 4.

This clone was picked up many times. The chain uses TRBV7-2 and TRBJ1-3, with D possibly TRBD1 on 6 matching bases. From germline, CDR1 is SGHTA and CDR2 FQGNSA. Trimming cost V 6 bases and J 5 bases, with 26 bases left between them. The CDR3 covers 18 residues. DNA of the CDR3: TGTGCCAGCAGGTTTGTCGCCGGGGGGCCAGCCTCAAGAAACACCATATATTTT. Encoded protein: CASRFVAGGPASRNTIYF.

The chain combines TRBV11-2 with TRBJ1-6; 7 nucleotides match TRBD1. Germline CDR1 is SGHAT and CDR2 is FQNNGV. The length of the CDR3 is 14 residues. V was clipped by 5 bases and J by 6 bases; unmatched bases: 4. CDR3 amino acids: CASSTGTVNSPLHF. CDR3 DNA sequence: TGTGCCAGCAGCACCGGGACAGTTAATTCACCCCTCCACTTT.

The chain joins TRBV4-2 to TRBJ2-7; D is perhaps TRBD2 (6 bases). Germline CDR1 LGHNA, CDR2 YNFKEQ. V lost 0 bases to trimming and J lost 4 bases, with 22 bases between them. This CDR3 contains 18 residues. This chain's CDR3 is CASSQDGPRLASAYEQYF. The CDR3 DNA reads TGTGCCAGCAGCCAAGATGGACCCCGGCTAGCGTCCGCTTACGAGCAGTACTTC.

This clone has just a few counts. This chain joins TRBV6-1 and TRBJ1-6, with a possible D match to TRBD1 (5 bases). Trimming removed 7 bases from V and 5 bases from J, with 18 bases in between. There are 16 residues in the CDR3. Per germline, CDR1 MNHNS and CDR2 SASEGT. The chain's CDR3 is CASNEGRGVNNSPLHF. CDR3 bases: TGTGCCAGCAATGAGGGGCGCGGGGTTAATAATTCACCCCTCCACTTT.

The chain uses TRBV24-1 and TRBJ2-3; 11 bases fit TRBD2. In germline, CDR1 is KGHDR, CDR2 SFDVKD. This CDR3 contains 16 residues. Unmatched junction bases numbered 10, after V lost 3 bases and J lost 9 bases. Written as DNA, the CDR3 is TGTGCCACCAGTGATAATAGCGGGAGGGCCGGCGGAACGCAGTATTTT. Translating it yields CATSDNSGRAGGTQYF.

This chain uses TRBV3-1 (or the pseudogene TRBV3-2) with TRBJ1-1; unclear D gene. Deletions cut 0 bases from V and 11 bases from J, with 7 bases between. Germline CDR1 reads LGHDT; CDR2 reads YNNKEL (reference sequence). This CDR3 has 11 residues. CDR3 DNA sequence: TGTGCCAGCAGCCAAGAAACCGGGGCTTTCTTT. Encoded protein: CASSQETGAFF.

This rearrangement joins TRBV7-2 to TRBJ2-7; 8 nucleotides match TRBD2. This CDR3 comprises 15 residues. J lost 5 bases, V lost 5 bases, and 11 bases had no gene match. Germline CDR1 is SGHTA and CDR2 is FQGNSA. The CDR3 sequence: CASSAQVRTSNEQYF. CDR3 bases: TGTGCCAGCAGCGCCCAGGTCAGGACTAGCAACGAGCAGTACTTC.

The chain uses TRBV6-5 and TRBJ2-1; 7 bases are shared with TRBD2. Per germline, CDR1 MNHEY and CDR2 SVGAGI. The CDR3 spans 12 residues. The J segment lost 15 bases and the V segment lost 6 bases, leaving 11 bases of the junction unmatched. The DNA for the CDR3 is TGTGCCAGCAGCGGACTAGACTCCGAAGGGTTCTTC. Its translation is CASSGLDSEGFF.

This chain joins TRBV18 and TRBJ2-5; 10 bases match TRBD2. Trimming took 0 bases from V and 4 from J; bases not matched to a gene: 5. This CDR3 region has 16 residues. The germline gives CDR1 KGHSH, CDR2 LQKENI. The CDR3 DNA sequence: TGTGCCAGCTCACCACCCCCCCTAGCGGGAGCAGAGACCCAGTACTTC. Amino acids: CASSPPPLAGAETQYF.

CDR3 sequence reads: CASSLDASGRTDTQYF. The CDR3 DNA sequence: TGTGCCAGCAGCTTGGATGCTAGCGGGAGGACAGATACGCAGTATTTT. V is TRBV5-4 and J is TRBJ2-3, with 11 bases fitting TRBD2. From germline, CDR1 is SGHNT and CDR2 YYREEE (reference sequence). The CDR3 runs to 16 residues. The ends lost 0 bases at V and 3 bases at J; junction bases unmatched: 3.

The rearrangement links TRBV5-1 to TRBJ1-2; D is perhaps TRBD1 (6 bases). This CDR3 spans 14 amino acids. CDR1 and CDR2 (germline): SGHRS, YFSETQ. Deletions cut 2 bases from V and 0 bases from J, with 8 bases between. Written as DNA, the CDR3 is TGCGCCAGCAGCTTACAGGGCTCTAACTATGGCTACACCTTC. Translation gives CASSLQGSNYGYTF.

The V call is TRBV28, the J call TRBJ1-1; 8 bases are shared with TRBD1. The V gene's germline CDR1 is MDHEN and CDR2 SYDVKM. V gave up 1 base and J gave up 0 bases; unmatched junction bases: 4. CDR3 length equals 16 residues. Here the CDR3 DNA reads TGTGCCAGCAGTTTATATCAGGGGGCCCTGAACACTGAAGCTTTCTTT. Its protein product is CASSLYQGALNTEAFF.

The chain has TRBV18 and TRBJ1-1; D ambiguous. Trimming removed 3 bases from V and 4 bases from J, with 12 bases in between. The CDR3 length is 14 residues. CDR1 and CDR2 from the germline V gene are KGHSH and LQKENI. The CDR3 here is CASSPVSHVTEAFF. CDR3 nucleotides: TGTGCCAGCTCACCCGTGTCACATGTCACTGAAGCTTTCTTT.

The sample holds one count of this clone. The chain is built from TRBV19 and TRBJ2-2; TRBD2 agrees at 7 bases. The junction had 1 base not matched to a gene; V was cut back by 3 bases and J by 6 bases. The CDR3 is made up of 13 amino acids. Germline V gene sequence: CDR1 LNHDA, CDR2 SQIVND (reference sequence). The CDR3 is CASSISGAGELFF. CDR3 coding DNA: TGTGCCAGTAGTATCAGCGGGGCCGGGGAGCTGTTTTTT.

This clone was seen more than once but under ten times. DNA of the CDR3: TGTGCCAGCAGCTTGGTGGCGGGAGACTTTTACGAGCAGTACTTC. The encoded protein is CASSLVAGDFYEQYF. The chain recombines TRBV5-4 with TRBJ2-7; 7 nucleotides align to TRBD2. CDR3 length equals 15 residues. J gave up 4 bases and V 0 bases, and 7 bases lay outside the gene matches. Germline-derived CDR1 and CDR2 are SGHNT and YYREEE (reference sequence).

This clone was counted once. The chain combines TRBV10-3 with TRBJ1-3; 8 bases are a match to TRBD1. The V segment lost 6 bases and the J segment 1 base; nucleotides outside the gene matches: 14. This CDR3 comprises 18 residues. Germline V CDR1 and CDR2: ENHRY, SYGVKD. The CDR3 region is CAISEYRTGKISGNTIYF. The CDR3 bases are TGTGCCATCAGCGAATATCGGACAGGGAAGATATCTGGAAACACCATATATTTT.

The chain couples TRBV19 to TRBJ1-2; possibly TRBD1 for D (5 bases). Germline CDR1 reads LNHDA; CDR2 reads SQIVND (reference sequence). V lost 4 bases and J lost 0, with 12 bases in between. This CDR3 region has 15 residues. The CDR3 DNA reads TGTGCCAGTAGTAGGCCAGGGCTTTCTAACTATGGCTACACCTTC. Protein: CASSRPGLSNYGYTF.